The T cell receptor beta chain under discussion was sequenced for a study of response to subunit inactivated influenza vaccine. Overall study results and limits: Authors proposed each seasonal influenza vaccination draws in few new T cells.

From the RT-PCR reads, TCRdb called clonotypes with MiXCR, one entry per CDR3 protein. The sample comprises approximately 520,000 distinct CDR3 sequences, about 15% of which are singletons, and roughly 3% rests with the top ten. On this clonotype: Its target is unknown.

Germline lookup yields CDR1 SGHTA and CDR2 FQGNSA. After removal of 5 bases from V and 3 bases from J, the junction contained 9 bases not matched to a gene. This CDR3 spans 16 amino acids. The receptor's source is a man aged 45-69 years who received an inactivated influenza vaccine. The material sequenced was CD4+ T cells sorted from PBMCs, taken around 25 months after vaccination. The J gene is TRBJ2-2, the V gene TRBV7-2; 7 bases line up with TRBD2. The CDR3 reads CASSPRRERYTGELFF. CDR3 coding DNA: TGTGCCAGCAGCCCGCGGCGGGAGAGGTACACCGGGGAGCTGTTTTTT.